This TCR beta chain was profiled in a study of shared clonotypes between healthy human individuals. Unmatched junction bases numbered 15, after V lost 4 bases and J lost 6 bases. From germline, CDR1 is SGDLS and CDR2 YYNGEE. The CDR3 has 18 residues. Libraries were prepared by immunoSEQ multiplex PCR; TCRdb keeps only in-frame clonotypes and omits some of them. The sample consists of 550,000 to 750,000 clones, about 91% of them appearing once. Selected positively for CCR7 and CD45RO-negative, naive CD8 cells excluded terminally differentiated effector memory CD45RA+ cells. V is TRBV9 and J is TRBJ2-1, with TRBD2 matching over 11 bases. Sequenced: naive CD8+ T cells sorted from blood. This TCR was sampled from a man younger than 45 in good health. The CDR3 loop is CASSPEWLLAGGVNEQFF. CDR3 sequence (DNA): TGTGCCAGCAGCCCAGAATGGCTATTAGCGGGAGGGGTCAATGAGCAGTTCTTC. Filled out from reference TRBV9 and TRBJ2-1, the complete variable domain reads DSGVTQTPKHLITATGQRVTLRCSPRSGDLSVYWYQQSLDQGLQFLIQYYNGEERAKGNILERFSAQQFPDLHSELNLSSLELGDSALYFCASSPEWLLAGGVNEQFFGPGTRLTVL.